Listed here is a single T cell receptor beta chain. The germline CDR1 and CDR2 sequences are SGHTA and FQGNSA. The CDR3 spans 13 residues. Trimming shortened V by 2 bases and J by 8 bases, and 9 bases separated the two germline ends. Authors' methods: Researchers report that nucleated cell counts were estimated from reference gene primer amplification. This table comes from immunoSEQ multiplex PCR, and its TCRdb copy is limited to in-frame clones, with some not included. V, J and clone size reflect that table, while D and trimming were determined from the DNA. The repertoire holds about 440,000 clones, with about 91% as singletons. This sample stems from a study of blood T cell repertoires in COVID-19. On the study more broadly: Acute and convalescent COVID-19 specimens originated in the United States, Italy and Spain. From T cells, B-cell-depleted T cells, or PBMCs came the material, which was cDNA or gDNA.

Followed over time, Seattle patients had been enrolled while infection was active. The chain has TRBV7-2 and TRBJ1-4; D remains ambiguous. The sequenced sample was peripheral blood. This clonotype originated in a woman aged 45-60 years with COVID-19, enrolled during active disease. The CDR3 reads CASSLQRGEKLFF. In DNA form, the CDR3 reads TGTGCCAGCAGCTTACAGAGAGGCGAAAAACTGTTTTTT. The full variable domain, rest sourced from reference TRBV7-2 and TRBJ1-4, is GAGVSQSPSNKVTEKGKDVELRCDPISGHTALYWYRQSLGQGLEFLIYFQGNSAPDKSGLPSDRFSAERTGGSVSTLTIQRTQQEDSAVYLCASSLQRGEKLFFGSGTQLSVL.